This TCR beta chain emerged from a study of blood T cell repertoires in COVID-19. On the study more broadly: Collection of acute and convalescent COVID-19 samples took place in the United States, Italy and Spain.

As handled by the study authors: Reference gene primer amplification gave estimated nucleated cell counts. The protocol was immunoSEQ multiplex PCR, while the TCRdb copy is restricted to in-frame clones and leaves out a portion. D and trimming were read from the DNA, whereas the V and J calls and clone size are those reported in that table. The sample carries roughly 120,000 clones, 70% to 75% recorded once. This CDR3 is 14 amino acids long. Germline CDR1 reads SGHTA; CDR2 reads FQGTGA. V lost 5 bases, J lost 5 bases, and 5 bases stayed unmatched. Followed longitudinally, the Seattle patients had been enrolled during active infection.

This clonotype was obtained from an older man with COVID-19, enrolled during active disease. The sample taken for sequencing was peripheral blood. V usage is TRBV7-3 and J usage is TRBJ2-5; 10 bases map to TRBD1. The CDR3 DNA reads as TGTGCCAGCAGCGTCGACAGGGGGCGGGAGACCCAGTACTTC. Protein product: CASSVDRGRETQYF.